These T cell receptor beta chains were read from a single sample in a study of T cell responses to AZD1222 COVID-19 vaccine. Repertoires were generated with immunoSEQ multiplex PCR, while TCRdb's copy carries only in-frame clones and drops some. The repertoire holds 150,000 to 200,000 clones, with more than 70% as singletons. The sequences come from peripheral blood, collected 28 days after the second AZD1222 dose. The receptors shown here come from an adult who received the AZD1222 COVID-19 vaccine. The CDR3 runs from the conserved cysteine through the conserved F or W. A D gene is named only where the DNA matches it firmly. Clone size is not always given. Where it is, it says once, few, many or a class for expanded clones.

TRBJ2-6 | TRBV28 | once | TRBD1 | CASSPSGTGGFGANVLTF | TGTGCCAGCAGTCCCTCCGGGACAGGGGGCTTTGGGGCCAACGTCCTGACTTTC
TRBJ2-7 | TRBV28 | - | - | CASSPKRNYEQYF | TGTGCCAGCAGTCCAAAACGAAACTACGAGCAGTACTTC
TRBJ1-5 | TRBV3-1/TRBV3-2 | - | - | CASSHRESNQPQHF | TGTGCCAGCAGCCACAGGGAGAGCAATCAGCCCCAGCATTTT
TRBJ2-2 | TRBV15 | - | TRBD2 | CATSRDPHSGRAAGELFF | TGTGCCACCAGCAGAGATCCGCATAGCGGGAGAGCTGCCGGGGAGCTGTTTTTT
TRBJ2-5 | TRBV6-5 | - | TRBD2 | CASSYMVQRGPETQYF | TGTGCCAGCAGTTACATGGTCCAGCGGGGCCCCGAGACCCAGTACTTC
TRBJ2-2 | TRBV9 | - | - | CASSSQAGGGLDGPTGELFF | TGTGCCAGCAGCTCCCAGGCAGGTGGGGGCTTGGACGGGCCTACCGGGGAGCTGTTTTTT
TRBJ1-6 | TRBV27 | - | - | CASSFPTGNSPLHF | TGTGCCAGCAGTTTCCCCACTGGTAATTCACCCCTCCACTTT
TRBJ2-1 | TRBV19 | - | TRBD2 | CASSILGTSGLFSSYNEQFF | TGTGCCAGTAGTATATTGGGGACTAGCGGGTTATTTAGCTCCTACAATGAGCAGTTCTTC
TRBJ2-2 | TRBV4-2 | - | TRBD2 | CASSQDLAGTGELFF | TGTGCCAGCAGCCAAGATTTAGCGGGCACCGGGGAGCTGTTTTTT
TRBJ2-2 | TRBV3-1/TRBV3-2 | - | - | CASSQDSGLYTGELFF | TGTGCCAGCAGCCAAGACTCGGGACTTTATACCGGGGAGCTGTTTTTT
TRBJ2-5 | TRBV27 | - | - | CASSSAGSAKTQYF | TGTGCCAGCAGTTCAGCTGGGTCAGCCAAGACCCAGTACTTC
TRBJ1-5 | TRBV27 | - | TRBD1 | CASSLIGTGGNQPQHF | TGTGCCAGCAGTTTAATAGGGACAGGGGGCAATCAGCCCCAGCATTTT
TRBJ2-4 | TRBV28 | - | - | CASSPPLAKNIQYF | TGTGCCAGTTCCCCCCCCCTAGCCAAAAACATTCAGTACTTC
TRBJ2-1 | TRBV19 | once | - | CASSPLGRTYNEQFF | TGTGCCAGTAGTCCACTGGGGAGAACCTACAATGAGCAGTTCTTC
TRBJ2-1 | TRBV9 | - | - | CASSVEAGGGARYNEQFF | TGTGCCAGCAGCGTAGAGGCAGGAGGTGGTGCCCGCTACAATGAGCAGTTCTTC
TRBJ1-3 | TRBV7-9 | - | TRBD1 | CASSHRDRGSSGNTIYF | TGTGCCAGCAGCCACCGGGACAGGGGGAGCTCTGGAAACACCATATATTTT
TRBJ2-7 | TRBV9 | - | TRBD1 | CASSKVQGHEQYF | TGTGCCAGCAGCAAAGTACAGGGGCACGAGCAGTACTTC
TRBJ2-7 | TRBV11-3 | - | - | CASCGRAIYEQYF | TGTGCCAGCTGCGGCAGGGCGATTTACGAGCAGTACTTC
TRBJ2-5 | TRBV7-9 | - | TRBD1 | CASSLEGAGRETQYF | TGTGCCAGCAGCTTAGAGGGGGCAGGGCGGGAGACCCAGTACTTC
TRBJ2-2 | TRBV5-3 | once | - | CARSLNLGQLENTGELFF | TGTGCCAGAAGCTTGAATCTGGGGCAGTTAGAGAACACCGGGGAGCTGTTTTTT